This T cell receptor (beta chain) emerged from a study of tumor-infiltrating lymphocytes in oesophageal squamous cell carcinoma. Using its own MiXCR run on the PCR reads, TCRdb lists one record per CDR3 protein. Found here are over 10,000 distinct CDR3 sequences, 58% of them singletons; the top ten hold 32%. Material: esophageal tumor tissue. The TCR originated in a female donor with esophageal squamous cell carcinoma.

The DNA of the CDR3 is TGTGCCAGCAGCTGGGGGACAGGGGACCAGTACTTC. Encoded protein: CASSWGTGDQYF. The chain recombines TRBV7-9 with TRBJ2-3, with 10 bases matching TRBD1. The J call is doubtful: the DNA matches TRBJ2-5 better. The CDR3 sequence is 12 residues long. Germline CDR1 is SEHNR and CDR2 is FQNEAQ (reference sequence).